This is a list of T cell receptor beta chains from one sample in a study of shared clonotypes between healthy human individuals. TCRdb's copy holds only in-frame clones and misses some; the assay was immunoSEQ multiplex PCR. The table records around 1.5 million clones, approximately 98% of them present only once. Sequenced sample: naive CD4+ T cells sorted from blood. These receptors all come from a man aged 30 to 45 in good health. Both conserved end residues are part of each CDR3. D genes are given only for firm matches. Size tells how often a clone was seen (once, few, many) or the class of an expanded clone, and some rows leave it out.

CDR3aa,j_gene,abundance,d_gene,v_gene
CASSFDVITYEQYF,TRBJ2-7,-,-,TRBV7-2
CASSWGGTSSYNEQFF,TRBJ2-1,once,TRBD2,TRBV28
CASSFHPQDPSYEQYF,TRBJ2-7,-,-,TRBV5-5
CASMTGVGTGELFF,TRBJ2-2,-,TRBD1,TRBV2
CASTGQGETYEQYF,TRBJ2-7,-,-,TRBV6-6
CATSREGGPGNTIYF,TRBJ1-3,-,-,TRBV15
CASSPLDSGGHGGYTF,TRBJ1-2,-,TRBD1,TRBV9
CASSPPETRYYEQYF,TRBJ2-7,-,-,TRBV18
CASSVALDRGETGELFF,TRBJ2-2,-,TRBD1,TRBV9
CASSAAGEQYF,TRBJ2-7,-,-,TRBV10-2
CASSRNNNGSYNEQFF,TRBJ2-1,-,-,TRBV7-9
CASSVEGGPSYEQYF,TRBJ2-7,-,-,TRBV9
CASSDWDRSSYEQYF,TRBJ2-7,-,TRBD1,TRBV6-1
CATSREVRVGNTEAFF,TRBJ1-1,-,-,TRBV15
CSIATSGTDTQYF,TRBJ2-3,-,TRBD2,TRBV29-1
CASSVQYRGLGANVLTF,TRBJ2-6,-,TRBD1,TRBV9
CASSLVFGQGWGETQYF,TRBJ2-5,-,-,TRBV7-2